The clone carrying this T cell receptor (beta chain) was observed many times. This specimen comes from a study of regulatory T cells in long-lasting Graves disease. V shed 2 bases and J shed 8 bases, with 11 bases lying between them. This CDR3 has 13 residues. CDR1 is MNHEY and CDR2 is SMNVEV in the germline V gene (reference sequence). Time point reported: newly diagnosed GD, antithyroid drugs for less than 3 months. Construction of the TCR library relied on RNA isolated from PBMCs. EDTA tubes held about 9.7 milliliters of peripheral blood from each patient. In building TCR beta libraries, iRepertoire HTBI primers were used together with Arm-PCR of CDR3 regions. TCRdb passed the multiplex PCR reads through MiXCR, listing each CDR3 protein once. Among more than 450,000 distinct CDR3 sequences listed, 12% were seen once. A further study also used this sample, focusing on T cells in Graves' hyperthyroidism and ophthalmopathy.

This specimen was peripheral blood mononuclear cells (PBMCs), taken at new diagnosis, from a patient treated with antithyroid drugs. V is TRBV27 and J is TRBJ2-3; D perhaps matches TRBD1 (5 bases). This clonotype originated in a woman aged 25 to 39 with Graves disease. CDR3 amino acids: CASSLKGRATQYF. Here the CDR3 DNA reads TGTGCCAGCAGTTTAAAAGGCAGGGCTACGCAGTATTTT.